This TCR beta chain is from a study of graft-versus-host responses after intestinal transplantation. Study background: Grafts that recipients had were multivisceral, liver-intestinal, or isolated intestinal transplants. All recipients were given anti-thymocyte globulin induction, and tacrolimus and steroids were then administered for roughly three years. Study results and caveats: Recipient marrow held GvH clones, some first seen in ileum or blood. The study found high graft-versus-host to host-versus-graft clonal ratios in allografts of patients with graft-donor T cell macrochimerism.

Graft material was processed, releasing intraepithelial and lamina propria lymphocytes. Clones were read by immunoSEQ multiplex PCR, and TCRdb kept only the in-frame ones, dropping some. The sample shows 6,000 to 9,500 clones, more than 60% of them seen only once. Comments on this clone: Its antigen remains unknown.

CDR3 length: 15 amino acids. Between the trimmed V and J ends, which lost 8 bases and 5 bases, there was a span of 19 bases. CDR1 and CDR2 from the germline V gene are SGHAT and FQNNGV. The sequences come from ileum tissue, collected about 32 weeks after intestinal transplantation. The gene calls are TRBV11-2 and TRBJ2-1; D is possibly TRBD1 or TRBD2 (5 bases each). The clonotype originates from a human patient who received an intestinal transplant, so some T cells may come from the graft donor. CDR3 sequence (DNA): TGTGCCAGCTTCCTCTCCGGGGCCGCGGACAATGAGCAGTTCTTC. Protein sequence: CASFLSGAADNEQFF.